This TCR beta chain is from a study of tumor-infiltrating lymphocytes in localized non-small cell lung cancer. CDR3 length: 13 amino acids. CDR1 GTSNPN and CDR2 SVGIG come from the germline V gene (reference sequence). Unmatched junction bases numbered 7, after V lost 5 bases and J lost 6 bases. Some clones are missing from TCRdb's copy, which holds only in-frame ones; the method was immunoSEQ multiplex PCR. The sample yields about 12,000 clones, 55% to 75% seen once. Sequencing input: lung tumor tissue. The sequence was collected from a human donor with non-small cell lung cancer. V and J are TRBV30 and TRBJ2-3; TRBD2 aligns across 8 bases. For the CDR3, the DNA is TGTGCCTGGGGACTAGCCGGTAGCGATACGCAGTATTTT. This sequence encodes CAWGLAGSDTQYF.